The subject of this entry is one T cell receptor (beta chain). This sample stems from a study of blood T cell repertoires in COVID-19. Germline V gives CDR1 SGHTA, CDR2 FQGTGA. There are 15 residues in the CDR3. V lost 5 bases and J lost 2, with 15 bases in between. Measured with immunoSEQ multiplex PCR; TCRdb has only the in-frame clones, and not every one. The sample has under 300,000 clones; just under 90% are singletons. The material sequenced was peripheral blood. The sequence came from a woman aged 40-49 years with acute or convalescent COVID-19. V usage is TRBV7-3 and J usage is TRBJ1-1, with D perhaps matching TRBD1 (5 bases). The CDR3 DNA reads as TGTGCCAGCAGCGTTATGGGGGGACTTAACACTGAAGCTTTCTTT. As protein: CASSVMGGLNTEAFF.